This TCR beta chain was identified in a study of identical twins' blood T cells. The CDR3 is made up of 18 amino acids. The V and J ends lost 1 base and 0 bases, in that order; junction bases with no gene match: 12. Germline CDR1 reads SQVTM; CDR2 reads ANQGSEA. TCRdb ran MiXCR on the 5' RACE reads and lists one entry per CDR3 protein. The sample consists of roughly 340,000 distinct CDR3 sequences, roughly 31% of them appearing once. The clonotype was recovered from a woman between 18 and 49 years old in good health. The chain carries TRBV29-1 and TRBJ1-1; TRBD1 matches 9 bases. The specimen was PBMCs. The CDR3, as DNA: TGCAGCGTTGAAGGCCGGGACAGGGTAGGCGGAATGAACACTGAAGCTTTCTTT. Its translation: CSVEGRDRVGGMNTEAFF. Filled out from reference TRBV29-1 and TRBJ1-1, the complete variable domain reads SAVISQKPSRDICQRGTSLTIQCQVDSQVTMMFWYRQQPGQSLTLIATANQGSEATYESGFVIDKFPISRPNLTFSTLTVSNMSPEDSSIYLCSVEGRDRVGGMNTEAFFGQGTRLTVV.